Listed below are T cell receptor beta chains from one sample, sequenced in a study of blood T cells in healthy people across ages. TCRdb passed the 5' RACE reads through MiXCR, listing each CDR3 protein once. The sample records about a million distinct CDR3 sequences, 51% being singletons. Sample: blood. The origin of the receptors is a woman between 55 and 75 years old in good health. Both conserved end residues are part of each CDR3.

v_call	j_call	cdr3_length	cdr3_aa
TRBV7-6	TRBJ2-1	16	CASTQSMAGSYNEQFF
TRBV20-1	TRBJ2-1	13	CSTEGRTYNEQFF
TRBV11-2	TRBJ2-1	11	CASSLGQSPFF
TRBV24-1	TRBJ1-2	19	CATSDFTQTSDRDDYGYTF
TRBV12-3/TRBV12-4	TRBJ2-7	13	CASTIVGPNEQYF
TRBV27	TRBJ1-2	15	CASSLSRPDVDGYTF
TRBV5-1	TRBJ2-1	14	CASSLGGAEDEQFF
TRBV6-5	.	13	CASSYPSAETQYF
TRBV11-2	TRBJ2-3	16	CASSFAPRPGTDTQYF
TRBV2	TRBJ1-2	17	CASSEALWAATNYGYTF
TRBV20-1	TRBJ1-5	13	CSARESGRQPQHF
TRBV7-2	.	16	CASSPKGGQGLYEQYF
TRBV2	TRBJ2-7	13	CASRTGGSYEQYF
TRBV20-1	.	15	CSATPGRFPSYEQYF
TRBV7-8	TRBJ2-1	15	CASSSYVGRDNEQFF
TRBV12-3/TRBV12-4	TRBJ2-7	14	CASSHTRVTYEQYF
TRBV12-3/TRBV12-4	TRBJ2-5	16	CASSPSGGHFQETQYF
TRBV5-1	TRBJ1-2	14	CASSLADGNYGYTF
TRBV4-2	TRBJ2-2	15	CASSQVTSDTGELFF
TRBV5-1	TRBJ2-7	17	CASSLQPRVGGTYEQYF